What follows describes a single T cell receptor beta chain. This CDR3 spans 15 amino acids. V lost 2 bases, J lost 4 bases, and 3 bases stayed unmatched. Looked up from germline, CDR1 is MNHEY and CDR2 is SVGAGI. Method: immunoSEQ multiplex PCR; TCRdb's copy keeps in-frame clones and lacks some. Of under 150,000 clones detected, around 80% appear once; the ten largest clones hold roughly 10%. This record belongs to a study of blood T cell repertoires in COVID-19. Study-level background: From T cells, B-cell-depleted T cells, or PBMCs came the material, which was cDNA or gDNA.

Material for sequencing was peripheral blood. The rearrangement links TRBV6-5 to TRBJ2-2, with 8 bases matching TRBD1. The receptor comes from an elderly woman in a cohort sampled during active or convalescent COVID-19. The CDR3 sequence: CASSYDRGGTGELFF. The CDR3 DNA reads as TGTGCCAGCAGTTACGACAGGGGCGGCACCGGGGAGCTGTTTTTT.